A selection of T cell receptor beta chains follows, all from one sample in a study of blood T cell repertoires in COVID-19. The data were produced by immunoSEQ multiplex PCR, yet TCRdb's version contains in-frame clones alone and is incomplete. The sample includes about 58,000 clones, about four fifths seen only once; the top ten take around 5%. Material for sequencing was peripheral blood. The receptors were gathered from a human donor in a cohort sampled during active COVID-19. Each CDR3 is given with its conserved first and last residue. A D gene is named only where the DNA matches it firmly. Clone size appears in some rows only: once, few, many, or a class for an expanded clone.

V	size	D	J	CDR3	DNA
TRBV11-2	-	TRBD1	TRBJ2-7	CASSPGTGGKKSYEQYF	TGTGCCAGCAGCCCAGGGACAGGGGGCAAAAAATCCTACGAGCAGTACTTC
TRBV11-3	-	TRBD1	TRBJ1-4	CASSLDRTGREKLFF	TGTGCCAGCAGCTTAGACCGGACAGGGCGGGAGAAACTGTTTTTT
TRBV28	-	-	TRBJ1-2	CASSLVNRNLYGYTF	TGTGCCAGCAGTTTAGTCAACAGAAACCTCTATGGCTACACCTTC
TRBV5-5	once	-	TRBJ2-7	CASSLQGWTYEQYF	TGTGCCAGCAGCTTGCAGGGTTGGACCTACGAGCAGTACTTC
TRBV6-4	few	-	TRBJ2-6	CASSDDSSGANVLTF	TGTGCCAGCAGTGACGACAGCTCTGGGGCCAACGTCCTGACTTTC
TRBV19	-	-	TRBJ1-5	CASSIETGNQPQHF	TGTGCCAGTAGTATCGAGACAGGCAATCAGCCCCAGCATTTT
TRBV11-2	-	TRBD1	TRBJ1-3	CASSLDLGGRNTIYF	TGTGCCAGCAGCTTAGATCTAGGGGGCCGAAACACCATATATTTT
TRBV11-3	-	TRBD1	TRBJ2-3	CASSSTFGQGTDTQYF	TGTGCCAGCAGCTCCACGTTTGGACAGGGCACAGATACGCAGTATTTT
TRBV29-1	-	TRBD1	TRBJ2-7	CSVAGTASSYEQYF	TGCAGCGTTGCCGGGACAGCCAGCTCCTACGAGCAGTACTTC
TRBV15	-	-	TRBJ2-7	CATSRDRSSYEQYF	TGTGCCACCAGCAGAGATCGTTCCTCCTACGAGCAGTACTTC
TRBV27	-	TRBD1	TRBJ1-2	CASTSHGTGTIAGYTF	TGTGCCAGCACCTCCCATGGGACAGGAACAATAGCTGGCTACACCTTC
TRBV5-4	-	TRBD1	TRBJ1-1	CASSLGTGVSEAFF	TGTGCCAGCAGCTTGGGGACAGGGGTCTCTGAAGCTTTCTTT
TRBV9	-	-	TRBJ2-3	CASSVGGTTDTQYF	TGTGCCAGCAGCGTAGGCGGAACCACAGATACGCAGTATTTT
TRBV5-1	-	TRBD1	TRBJ2-7	CASSVRQGEYEQYF	TGCGCCAGCAGCGTACGACAGGGTGAATACGAGCAGTACTTC
TRBV12-3/TRBV12-4	-	-	TRBJ1-2	CASSLSSYGGYTF	TGTGCCAGCAGTTTATCCTCCTATGGTGGCTACACCTTC
TRBV6-4	medium-sized	-	TRBJ2-3	CASSDSTTDTQYF	TGTGCCAGCAGTGACTCGACTACAGATACGCAGTATTTT
TRBV2	-	TRBD1	TRBJ2-7	CASSRDRAEQYF	TGTGCCAGCAGTCGAGACAGGGCCGAGCAGTACTTC
TRBV28	-	-	TRBJ1-1	CASSYASRGRMNTEAFF	TGTGCCAGCAGCTATGCTTCACGGGGTCGGATGAACACTGAAGCTTTCTTT
TRBV6-6	-	TRBD1	TRBJ2-7	CASSFWTGGPYEQYF	TGTGCCAGCAGTTTCTGGACAGGGGGCCCGTACGAGCAGTACTTC
TRBV7-3	few	-	TRBJ1-2	CASSLTAGLNYGYTF	TGTGCCAGCAGCTTAACCGCAGGGCTCAACTATGGCTACACCTTC
TRBV30	-	-	TRBJ1-2	CASGGRIVNGYTF	TGTGCCTCCGGGGGGCGGATCGTTAATGGCTACACCTTC
TRBV5-1	once	-	TRBJ1-2	CASSFGTPSNYGYTF	TGCGCCAGCAGTTTCGGGACACCTTCTAACTATGGCTACACCTTC
TRBV21-1	-	-	TRBJ1-1	CASSKLPRDREEAFF	TGTGCCAGCAGCAAATTACCCCGGGACAGGGAAGAAGCTTTCTTT
TRBV7-6	-	-	TRBJ1-3	CASSRSGDSGNTIYF	TGTGCCAGCAGCCGTTCGGGGGACTCTGGAAACACCATATATTTT
TRBV18	-	-	TRBJ1-1	CASSRATGMNTEAFF	TGTGCCAGCTCACGAGCGACAGGCATGAACACTGAAGCTTTCTTT
TRBV18	once	TRBD1	TRBJ1-4	CASSPRGPTNEKLFF	TGTGCCAGCTCACCCAGGGGGCCGACTAATGAAAAACTGTTTTTT
TRBV28	-	TRBD1	TRBJ1-2	CASARQGRTGFNYGYTF	TGTGCCAGCGCACGACAGGGGCGCACTGGATTTAACTATGGCTACACCTTC
TRBV10-3	few	-	TRBJ1-1	CAISDYKNTEAFF	TGTGCCATCAGTGATTACAAGAACACTGAAGCTTTCTTT
TRBV4-2	-	-	TRBJ1-5	CASSQGGSGWNQPQHF	TGTGCCAGCAGCCAAGGTGGGTCGGGTTGGAATCAGCCCCAGCATTTT
TRBV27	-	TRBD2	TRBJ2-1	CASTQLAGGGNEQFF	TGTGCCAGCACCCAACTAGCGGGAGGAGGGAATGAGCAGTTCTTC
TRBV7-9	-	-	TRBJ2-7	CASSSIEYEQYF	TGTGCCAGCAGCTCCATAGAATACGAGCAGTACTTC
TRBV27	-	TRBD1	TRBJ1-4	CASSLMWQGVDEKLFF	TGTGCCAGCAGTTTAATGTGGCAGGGGGTGGATGAAAAACTGTTTTTT
TRBV3-1/TRBV3-2	-	TRBD1	TRBJ1-3	CASSQTGQGGNTIYF	TGTGCCAGCAGCCAAACCGGACAGGGAGGAAACACCATATATTTT
TRBV6-6	-	-	TRBJ1-2	CASSYSMNTQDGYTF	TGTGCCAGCAGTTACTCGATGAATACTCAGGATGGCTACACCTTC
TRBV6-6	-	-	TRBJ1-5	CASSLSGGSNQPQHF	TGTGCCAGCAGTCTCTCTGGGGGGAGCAATCAGCCCCAGCATTTT
TRBV5-1	once	-	TRBJ2-7	CASSWDIAYEQYF	TGCGCCAGCAGCTGGGACATTGCCTACGAGCAGTACTTC
TRBV4-1	once	TRBD1	TRBJ2-7	CASSQKLTWTGTSYEQYF	TGCGCCAGCAGCCAAAAACTGACCTGGACAGGGACCTCCTACGAGCAGTACTTC
TRBV9	-	TRBD1	TRBJ2-2	CASSRRQGANTGELFF	TGTGCCAGCAGCCGGCGACAGGGGGCGAACACCGGGGAGCTGTTTTTT
TRBV3-1/TRBV3-2	-	TRBD2	TRBJ2-7	CASSPQSGSWYEQYF	TGTGCCAGCAGCCCCCAAAGCGGGAGCTGGTACGAGCAGTACTTC
TRBV27	-	TRBD2	TRBJ2-1	CAKRGLAGGPGLYNEQFF	TGTGCCAAAAGGGGACTAGCGGGAGGGCCGGGGCTCTACAATGAGCAGTTCTTC
TRBV27	once	TRBD2	TRBJ2-7	CASSLFRGVYEQYF	TGTGCCAGCAGTTTATTTCGGGGGGTCTACGAGCAGTACTTC
TRBV4-3	-	TRBD1	TRBJ2-7	CASSLGARGPYEQYF	TGCGCCAGCAGCCTTGGGGCCAGGGGGCCTTACGAGCAGTACTTC
TRBV18	-	-	TRBJ1-2	CASSLRGEGDYGYTF	TGTGCCAGCTCACTCCGAGGAGAGGGAGACTATGGCTACACCTTC
TRBV7-3	few	-	TRBJ1-2	CASSLTAGVGGYTF	TGTGCCAGCAGCTTAACGGCAGGGGTTGGAGGCTACACCTTC